This T cell receptor (beta chain) was recorded in a study of T cell clones after liver transplantation. The overall study: TCRbeta sequencing after a pre-transplant mixed lymphocyte reaction identified graft-donor-reactive clones, later tracked in post-transplant blood. The study, taken as a whole, reports: Graft donor-reactive T cells possibly entered the graft instead of undergoing deletion.

Profiling relied on immunoSEQ multiplex PCR, and the TCRdb table lists in-frame clones only, not all of them. The table includes over 45,000 clones, over 65% detected once. The germline gives CDR1 LGHNA, CDR2 YNFKEQ. Trimming took off 0 bases at V and 4 bases at J, with 9 bases between the two ends. CDR3 length: 14 residues. Remarks on this clone: The antigen is not known.

This rearrangement joins TRBV4-2 to TRBJ1-2; D remains unclear. The sequence derives from a human patient who received a liver transplant. The graft donor may have given rise to some T cells. The source material was CD4+ T cells from blood, sampled 54 months after liver transplant. CDR3 nucleotide sequence: TGTGCCAGCAGCCAAGATCTTCGAGGCTATGGCTACACCTTC. Its translation: CASSQDLRGYGYTF.